Listed below are T cell receptor beta chains from one sample, sequenced in a study of spatial heterogeneity in lung cancer. TCRdb passed the 5' RACE reads through MiXCR, listing each CDR3 protein once. The sample has roughly 15,000 distinct CDR3 sequences; approximately 19% are singletons. The input for sequencing was PBMCs, taken at follow-up. Every receptor here comes from a male donor with early-stage non-small cell lung cancer. Each CDR3 is given with its conserved first and last residue. A D gene is named only where the DNA matches it firmly. Rows may omit the clone size; those that give it use once, few, many or a size class.

TRBJ2-2,TRBV6-1,TRBD1,-,CASRWDSQNTGELFF,TGTGCCAGCAGGTGGGACAGTCAGAACACCGGGGAGCTGTTTTTT
TRBJ2-7,TRBV19,-,few,CATRGGDEAYEQYF,TGTGCCACTAGAGGAGGAGATGAGGCCTACGAGCAGTACTTC
TRBJ2-5,TRBV9,-,-,CASSVDDLGGQETQYF,TGTGCCAGCAGCGTAGATGATCTGGGCGGGCAAGAGACCCAGTACTTC
TRBJ1-6,TRBV10-3,TRBD1,many,CAINQGQGDSPLHF,TGTGCCATCAACCAAGGACAGGGTGATTCACCCCTCCACTTT
TRBJ1-2,TRBV2,-,many,CASSLRGSGYTF,TGTGCCAGCAGTTTGAGGGGTTCTGGCTACACCTTC
TRBJ2-4,TRBV20-1,-,many,CSASWPRSGNIQYF,TGCAGTGCTAGTTGGCCGAGGTCGGGGAACATTCAGTACTTC
TRBJ1-1,TRBV29-1,-,-,CSVVNTEAFF,TGCAGCGTAGTGAACACTGAAGCTTTCTTT
TRBJ2-3,TRBV7-9,-,few,CASSNSQPTDTQYF,TGTGCCAGCAGTAACTCCCAGCCCACAGATACGCAGTATTTT
TRBJ2-7,TRBV5-1,-,few,CASSWSADIGFSYEQYF,TGCGCCAGCAGCTGGAGCGCGGATATAGGATTCTCCTACGAGCAGTACTTC
TRBJ2-1,TRBV7-2,-,many,CASSRSGWPNNEQFF,TGTGCCAGCAGTCGTTCTGGTTGGCCAAACAATGAGCAGTTCTTC
TRBJ1-1,TRBV6-6,-,-,CASSYQAVRRNTEAFF,TGTGCCAGCAGTTACCAGGCTGTGCGGAGGAACACTGAAGCTTTCTTT
TRBJ1-2,TRBV27,TRBD1,many,CASRTDRGHGYTF,TGTGCCAGCAGAACCGACAGGGGGCATGGCTACACCTTC
TRBJ2-1,TRBV12-3/TRBV12-4,TRBD2,-,CASSYSSGGGEQFF,TGTGCCAGCAGTTACTCTAGCGGGGGCGGCGAGCAGTTCTTC
TRBJ2-7,TRBV10-3,-,-,CAISESQGGEQYF,TGTGCCATCAGTGAGTCGCAGGGGGGCGAGCAGTACTTC
TRBJ2-1,TRBV19,-,-,CASSIEQGTYNEQFF,TGTGCCAGTAGTATAGAACAGGGTACCTACAATGAGCAGTTCTTC
TRBJ1-1,TRBV19,TRBD1,medium-sized,CASNVQGGTEAFF,TGTGCCAGTAACGTACAGGGGGGGACTGAAGCTTTCTTT
TRBJ2-1,TRBV7-9,TRBD2,few,CASSLGGGNEQFF,TGTGCCAGCAGCTTAGGCGGGGGTAATGAGCAGTTCTTC
TRBJ2-1,TRBV11-2,TRBD1,medium-sized,CASSFGTGGYNEQFF,TGTGCCAGCAGCTTTGGGACAGGGGGCTACAATGAGCAGTTCTTC
TRBJ2-1,TRBV5-5,-,-,CASSFRYNYNEQFF,TGTGCCAGCAGCTTCCGGTACAATTACAATGAGCAGTTCTTC
TRBJ1-3,TRBV9,-,-,CASSVDGSSGNTIYF,TGTGCCAGCAGCGTAGACGGGTCCTCTGGAAACACCATATATTTT
TRBJ1-2,TRBV2,-,-,CASSEDSWGYIF,TGTGCCAGCAGTGAGGATTCGTGGGGCTACATCTTC
TRBJ1-1,TRBV7-3,-,-,CASSLSRATEAFF,TGTGCCAGCAGCTTATCCAGGGCCACTGAAGCTTTCTTT
TRBJ1-3,TRBV6-6,-,few,CASRHTGNTIYF,TGTGCCAGCAGGCACACTGGAAACACCATATATTTT
TRBJ2-7,TRBV30,TRBD1,medium-sized,CAWSTGTGSDEQYF,TGTGCCTGGAGTACCGGGACAGGGAGCGACGAGCAGTACTTC
TRBJ2-1,TRBV6-2/TRBV6-3,TRBD1,many,CASRRTGQGSNEQFF,TGTGCCAGCAGACGTACGGGACAGGGGAGCAATGAGCAGTTCTTC
TRBJ2-1,TRBV30,-,-,CAWSDGTQNEQFF,TGTGCCTGGAGCGACGGCACTCAGAATGAGCAGTTCTTC
TRBJ1-6,TRBV5-1,-,-,CASSLRAGGDSPLHF,TGCGCCAGCAGCCTGCGGGCAGGAGGGGATTCACCCCTCCACTTT
TRBJ2-1,TRBV29-1,TRBD2,-,CSVEHGTSGGYYNEQFF,TGCAGCGTTGAACATGGGACTAGCGGGGGGTACTACAATGAGCAGTTCTTC
TRBJ2-1,TRBV4-3,-,few,CASSQDRSGNEQFF,TGCGCCAGCAGCCAAGATAGGAGCGGGAATGAGCAGTTCTTC
TRBJ1-1,TRBV29-1,-,many,CSVSALNTEAFF,TGCAGCGTTTCCGCCTTGAACACTGAAGCTTTCTTT
TRBJ2-1,TRBV24-1,-,many,CATSEWTVKGDNEQFF,TGTGCCACCAGTGAATGGACAGTTAAAGGGGACAATGAGCAGTTCTTC
TRBJ1-1,TRBV7-9,-,-,CASSNTEAFF,TGTGCCAGTTCGAACACTGAAGCTTTCTTT
TRBJ1-2,TRBV12-3/TRBV12-4,-,many,CASNGGGVYGYTF,TGTGCCAGTAACGGCGGGGGCGTCTATGGCTACACCTTC
TRBJ2-3,TRBV11-2,-,-,CASSSWTSSTDTQYF,TGTGCCAGCAGCTCTTGGACTTCAAGCACAGATACGCAGTATTTT
TRBJ1-1,TRBV4-1,TRBD1,-,CASSQRTGGTNTEAFF,TGCGCCAGCAGCCAACGGACAGGGGGCACGAACACTGAAGCTTTCTTT
TRBJ2-3,TRBV24-1,TRBD2,-,CATSDSRTSGGTDTQYF,TGTGCCACCAGTGATTCGAGGACTAGCGGGGGGACAGATACGCAGTATTTT
TRBJ1-2,TRBV7-2,-,few,CASSSDPYQYYGYTF,TGTGCCAGCAGCTCCGACCCATACCAGTACTATGGCTACACCTTC
TRBJ1-2,TRBV27,-,many,CASAAGPYGYTF,TGTGCCAGCGCCGCCGGGCCCTATGGCTACACCTTC
TRBJ1-1,TRBV7-9,-,few,CASSLGQGEDTEAFF,TGTGCCAGCAGCTTAGGGCAAGGGGAGGACACTGAAGCTTTCTTT
TRBJ2-5,TRBV7-7,TRBD2,many,CASSKYSGGSQTQYF,TGTGCTAGCAGCAAATATAGCGGGGGGAGCCAGACCCAGTACTTC
TRBJ2-3,TRBV10-3,TRBD1,-,CAISGTGVADTQYF,TGTGCCATCAGTGGGACAGGGGTGGCAGATACGCAGTATTTT
TRBJ2-7,TRBV6-2/TRBV6-3,TRBD1,-,CASSYDRGFDEQYF,TGTGCCAGCAGTTACGACAGGGGGTTCGACGAGCAGTACTTC